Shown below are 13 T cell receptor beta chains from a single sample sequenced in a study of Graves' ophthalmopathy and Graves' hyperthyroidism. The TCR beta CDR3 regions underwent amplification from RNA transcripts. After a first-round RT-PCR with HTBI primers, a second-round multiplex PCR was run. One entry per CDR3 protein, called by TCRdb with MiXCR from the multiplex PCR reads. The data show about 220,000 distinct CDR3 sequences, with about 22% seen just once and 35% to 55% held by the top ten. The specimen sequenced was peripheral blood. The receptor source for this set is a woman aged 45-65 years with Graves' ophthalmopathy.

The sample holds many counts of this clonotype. The CDR3 DNA reads as TGCGCCAGCTATAAAGGACCGGAGAACACCGGGGAGCTGTTTTTT. Protein sequence: CASYKGPENTGELFF. This chain joins TRBV5-1 and TRBJ2-2; D is unresolved. Germline V gene lookup returns CDR1 SGHRS and CDR2 YFSETQ. Trimming took 7 bases from V and 1 from J, leaving 14 bases between them. CDR3 length: 15 amino acids. Complete variable domain (other parts from reference TRBV5-1 and TRBJ2-2): KAGVTQTPRYLIKTRGQQVTLSCSPISGHRSVSWYQQTPGQGLQFLFEYFSETQRNKGNFPGRFSGRQFSNSRSEMNVSTLELGDSALYLCASYKGPENTGELFFGEGSRLTVL.

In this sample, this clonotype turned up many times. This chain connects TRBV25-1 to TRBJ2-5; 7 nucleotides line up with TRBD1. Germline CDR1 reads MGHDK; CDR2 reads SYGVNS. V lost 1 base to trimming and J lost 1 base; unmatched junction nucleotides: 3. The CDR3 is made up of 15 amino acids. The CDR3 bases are TGTGCCAGCAGTGAATCGGGACAGATCCAAGAGACCCAGTACTTC. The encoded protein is CASSESGQIQETQYF.

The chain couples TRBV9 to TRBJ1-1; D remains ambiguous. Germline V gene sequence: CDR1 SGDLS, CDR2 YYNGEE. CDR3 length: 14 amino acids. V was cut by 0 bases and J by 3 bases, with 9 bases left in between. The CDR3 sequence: CASSVGDADTEAFF. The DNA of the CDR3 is TGTGCCAGCAGCGTAGGAGACGCGGACACTGAAGCTTTCTTT.

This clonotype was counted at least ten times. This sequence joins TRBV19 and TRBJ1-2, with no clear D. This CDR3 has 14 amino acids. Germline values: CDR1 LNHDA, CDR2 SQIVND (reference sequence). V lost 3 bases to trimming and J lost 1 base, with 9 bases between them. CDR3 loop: CASSMIALNYGYTF. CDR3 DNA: TGTGCCAGTAGTATGATAGCCCTTAACTATGGCTACACCTTC.

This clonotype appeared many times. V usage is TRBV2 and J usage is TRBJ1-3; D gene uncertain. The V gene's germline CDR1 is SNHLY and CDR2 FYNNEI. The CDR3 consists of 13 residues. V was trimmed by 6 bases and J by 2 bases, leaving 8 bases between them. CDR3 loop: CASRRTPGNTIYF. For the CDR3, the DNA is TGTGCCAGCAGAAGGACTCCTGGAAACACCATATATTTT.

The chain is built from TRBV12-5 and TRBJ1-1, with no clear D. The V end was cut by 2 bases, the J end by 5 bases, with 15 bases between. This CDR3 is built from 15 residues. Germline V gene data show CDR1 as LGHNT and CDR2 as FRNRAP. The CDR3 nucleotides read TGTGCTAGTGGTTTGAAGGTCGCAACGATGACTGAAGCTTTCTTT. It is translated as CASGLKVATMTEAFF.

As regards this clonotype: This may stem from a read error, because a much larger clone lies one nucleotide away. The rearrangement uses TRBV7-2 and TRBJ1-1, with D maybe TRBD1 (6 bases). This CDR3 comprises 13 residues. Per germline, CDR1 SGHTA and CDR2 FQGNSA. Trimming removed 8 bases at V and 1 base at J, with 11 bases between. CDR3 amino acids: CTSGGQQNTEAFF. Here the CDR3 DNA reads TGTACCAGCGGCGGACAGCAGAACACTGAAGCTTTCTTT.

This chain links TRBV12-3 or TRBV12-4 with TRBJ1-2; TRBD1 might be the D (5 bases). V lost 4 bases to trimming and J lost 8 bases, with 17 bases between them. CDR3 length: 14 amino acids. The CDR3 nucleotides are TGTGCCAGCAGTTCCTCCCCACGACAGAGCGGCTACACCTTC. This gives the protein CASSSSPRQSGYTF.

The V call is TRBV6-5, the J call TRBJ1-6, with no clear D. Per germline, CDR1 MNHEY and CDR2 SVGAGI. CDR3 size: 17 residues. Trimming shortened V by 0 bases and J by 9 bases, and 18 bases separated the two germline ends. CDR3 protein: CASSYSARWGSGSPLHF. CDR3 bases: TGTGCCAGCAGTTACTCAGCGCGTTGGGGAAGTGGTTCACCCCTCCACTTT.

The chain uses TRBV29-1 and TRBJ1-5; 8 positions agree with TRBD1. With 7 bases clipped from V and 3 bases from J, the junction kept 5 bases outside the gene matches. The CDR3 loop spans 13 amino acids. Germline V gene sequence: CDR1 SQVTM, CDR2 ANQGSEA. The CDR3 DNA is TGCAGCGCTGGACAGGGAGACAATCAGCCCCAGCATTTT. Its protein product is CSAGQGDNQPQHF.

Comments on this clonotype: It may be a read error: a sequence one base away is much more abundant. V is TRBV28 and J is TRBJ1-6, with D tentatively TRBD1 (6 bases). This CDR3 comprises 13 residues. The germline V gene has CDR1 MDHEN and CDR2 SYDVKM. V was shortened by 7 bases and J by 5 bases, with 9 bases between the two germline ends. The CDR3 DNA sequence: TGTGCCAGCATACAGGGTGATAATTCACCCCTCCACTTT. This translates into CASIQGDNSPLHF.

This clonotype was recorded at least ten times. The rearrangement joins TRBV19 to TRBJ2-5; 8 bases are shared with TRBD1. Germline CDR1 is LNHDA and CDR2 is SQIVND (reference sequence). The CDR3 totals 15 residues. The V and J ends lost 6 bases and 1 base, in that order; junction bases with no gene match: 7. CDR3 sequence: CASSTSTGVQETQYF. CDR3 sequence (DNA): TGTGCCAGTAGCACTTCGACAGGGGTCCAAGAGACCCAGTACTTC. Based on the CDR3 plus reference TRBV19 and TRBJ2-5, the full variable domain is DGGITQSPKYLFRKEGQNVTLSCEQNLNHDAMYWYRQDPGQGLRLIYYSQIVNDFQKGDIAEGYSVSREKKESFPLTVTSAQKNPTAFYLCASSTSTGVQETQYFGPGTRLLVL.

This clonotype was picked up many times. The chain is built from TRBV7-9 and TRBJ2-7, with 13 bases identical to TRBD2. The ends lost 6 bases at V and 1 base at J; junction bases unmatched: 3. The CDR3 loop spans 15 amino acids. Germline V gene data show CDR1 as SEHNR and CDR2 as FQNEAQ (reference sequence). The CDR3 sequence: CASRRGLAGSYEQYF. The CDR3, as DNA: TGTGCCAGCAGAAGGGGACTAGCGGGATCCTACGAGCAGTACTTC.